This entry features one T cell receptor beta chain sequence. Its antigen remains unidentified. The input lacks base qualities; no much larger clone sits a single base away. The data derive from a study of Ad26.COV2.S vaccination and SARS-CoV-2 variants (dated by TCRdb to about 2021). Context from the whole study: Vaccine-arm donors were drawn from COV1001, a multicentre, randomized, double-blind, placebo-controlled phase I-IIa trial of Ad26.COV2.S in healthy adults. Ad26.COV2.S was given intramuscularly at 5x10^10 or 1x10^11 viral particles, as a single shot or as two shots 56 days apart. The specificity and breadth of SARS-CoV-2-reactive T cell receptors after Ad26.COV2.S vaccination were assessed by TCRbeta repertoire sequencing. A total of 32 samples were included in the TCR-sequenced set, comprising roughly 19 Ad26.COV2.S vaccine recipients, 5 placebo recipients and 8 SARS-CoV-2 convalescent individuals. Participants in the trial were split at random into five groups of five each, receiving low-dose or high-dose Ad26.COV2.S once or twice, or else placebo on both occasions. Investigators remained blinded to trial group allocation during experiments and outcome assessment. What the work shows at the level of the full study, not this receptor alone: Ad26.COV2.S recipients had higher spike-specific TCR breadth than placebo recipients (P = 0.0014). Substantial breadth of spike-specific CD8+ and CD4+ T cell responses was reported after vaccination. The study lacked the statistical power to compare responses across vaccine doses or regimens. Vaccine and placebo recipients had comparable non-spike TCR breadth, which fits with the vaccine containing only spike. The authors noted that total T cell responses may have been underestimated by the TCR breadth and depth analyses.

The germline V gene encodes CDR1 SGHAT and CDR2 FQNNGV. CDR3 length: 15 amino acids, cysteine to phenylalanine. Kept here is only the CDR3 DNA, which spans 45 bases and is read in frame from base 1. V is reduced by 3 bases and J by 5 bases, leaving a spacing of 16 bases between them. Reading the label with the study, this specimen's treatment or condition is: some 20 received Ad26.COV2.S at low or high dose, single or two shots; about 5 received placebo; per-sample allocation not given. Repertoires of vaccine and placebo recipients were sequenced from samples taken on day 63 after the first injection. In Cohort 1b, roughly 25 adults aged 18-55 years were enrolled at a single site in Boston, USA, between 29 July and 7 August 2020. Ad26.COV2.S was a replication-incompetent adenovirus type 26 vector expressing a prefusion-stabilized SARS-CoV-2 spike protein from the original Wuhan strain. TCRbeta CDR3 regions were sequenced with the immunoSEQ Assay. After extraction, genomic DNA underwent amplification by bias-controlled multiplex PCR, followed by high-throughput sequencing. The authors processed their data as follows. To quantify the absolute abundance of every unique TCRbeta CDR3 region, sequences were collapsed and filtered. T cell fraction was estimated by normalizing TCRbeta template counts to usable DNA, with usable DNA measured through amplification of reference genes found in all nucleated cells. Repertoire TCRs were annotated as SARS-CoV-2-specific when V gene, CDR3 amino acid sequence and J gene were exactly matched to a known reactive TCR set. The reference SARS-CoV-2 TCR set was derived from MIRA and filtered for enrichment in COVID-19-positive ImmuneCODE repertoires, a step that removed public or cross-reactive TCRs. Drawing on the MIRA antigens, annotated TCRs were analysed further at the level of specific ORF or position within ORF. Depth was the summed frequency of annotated unique rearrangements, while breadth was defined as annotated unique rearrangements over total unique productive rearrangements. TCR breadth was compared between groups using two-sided Wilcoxon rank-sum tests. This immuneACCESS table, as held by TCRdb, lists in-frame sequences with V and J called but not all clones. Of the missing ones, under half trace to an unresolved V gene in checked studies; the others have no known cause. The V and J calls and the clone size are those of that table, but D and trimming were determined from the DNA. The sample records fewer than 400,000 clones, approximately 91% of which are singletons. Around 1.9% of the sample rests with the top ten.

The sequence was collected from a person between 18 and 65 years old who received the Ad26.COV2.S COVID-19 vaccine or a placebo. The sequencing used peripheral blood, collected in a trial of Ad26.COV2.S vaccine versus placebo. The rearranged segments are TRBV11-2 and TRBJ2-5; the D gene is perhaps TRBD2, on 7 matching bases. CDR3 region: CASSLAGEGGETQYF. Read as DNA, the sequence is TGTGCCAGCAGCTTGGCAGGGGAGGGGGGGGAGACCCAGTACTTC.